Listed below are T cell receptor beta chains from one sample, sequenced in a study of CD8+CD57+ T cells in acquired aplastic anemia. TCRdb used MiXCR to reprocess the reads, holding one entry per CDR3 protein. Among 150,000 to 180,000 distinct CDR3 sequences listed, around half were seen once. Input material: sorted CD4+, CD8+, or CD8+CD57+ T cells (not recorded which) from PBMCs. Source of these receptors: a human donor with aplastic anemia. Both conserved end residues are trimmed from each CDR3. D genes are given only for firm matches.

v_gene	d_gene	j_gene	CDR3aa
TRBV25-1	.	TRBJ2-7	ASSEPRNPYEQY
TRBV5-4	.	TRBJ2-3	ASSLVRFRDLRWGTDTQY
TRBV11-1	.	TRBJ2-1	ASSLGGAGSYNEQF
TRBV12-3/TRBV12-4	.	TRBJ2-5	ASSFGTLQETQY
TRBV15	TRBD2	TRBJ2-7	ATGRGEGLEEQY
TRBV11-1	.	TRBJ2-1	ASSLDRASNEQF
TRBV10-3	TRBD1	TRBJ2-6	AILPGQGLSGANVLT
TRBV20-1	.	TRBJ2-5	SARALKGGGQETQY
TRBV7-9	.	TRBJ1-1	ASRDLRTSGTEAF
TRBV2	.	TRBJ1-5	ASIGQYNQPQH
TRBV7-9	.	TRBJ1-1	ASSLAGEAF
TRBV29-1	TRBD1	TRBJ1-1	SDRQGAEAF
TRBV6-1	.	TRBJ2-1	ASNDGQLLSYNEQF
TRBV5-1	TRBD2	TRBJ2-5	ASSFGGRAGETQY
TRBV2	.	TRBJ2-1	ASADQGVNEQF
TRBV14	.	TRBJ1-5	ASSPGSSSNQPQH
TRBV29-1	TRBD2	TRBJ2-5	SVGHRGVGETQY
TRBV27	TRBD2	TRBJ2-1	ASRARTSGNNEQF
TRBV7-6	.	TRBJ1-1	ASSLVAVGTSNTEAF